This entry lists 3 T cell receptor beta chains sequenced from one sample in a study of cytomegalovirus exposure and HLA in healthy donors. PCR primers comprised 60 Vbeta and 13 Jbeta primers. TCRdb keeps only in-frame clones here, not all; method: immunoSEQ multiplex PCR. Here the sample spans about 120,000 clones, about 83% being singletons. Sequenced input: PBMCs. All receptors come from a middle-aged woman in good health and CMV-seropositive.

This clone has more than one count but fewer than ten. This chain uses TRBV5-8 with TRBJ1-4; D remains unclear. Looked up from germline, CDR1 is SGHTS and CDR2 is YDEGEE. The CDR3 runs 14 residues. V gave up 0 bases and J gave up 6 bases, with 9 bases separating them. CDR3 nucleotides: TGTGCCAGCAGCTTGGCGGGAGGTGATGAAAAACTGTTTTTT. Residues: CASSLAGGDEKLFF.

The chain employs TRBV13 and TRBJ2-5; tentatively, D is TRBD2 (6 bases). The CDR3 loop spans 14 amino acids. Trimming took 1 base from V and 5 from J, leaving 11 bases between them. Germline CDR1 is PRHDT and CDR2 is FYEKMQ (reference sequence). CDR3 region: CASSLVAGTETQYF. Here the CDR3 DNA reads TGTGCCAGCAGCTTAGTGGCGGGGACGGAGACCCAGTACTTC.

The genes are TRBV5-4 and TRBJ2-3; D possibly corresponds to TRBD2 (5 bases). There are 14 residues in the CDR3. Between the trimmed V and J ends, which lost 7 bases and 1 base, there was a span of 13 bases. Germline CDR1 SGHNT, CDR2 YYREEE (reference sequence). The CDR3 DNA sequence: TGTGCCAGCCACCCAGGACTTGGCACAGATACGCAGTATTTT. As protein: CASHPGLGTDTQYF.